A single sample is the source of the 18 T cell receptor beta chains below, sequenced in a study of identical twins. One entry per CDR3 protein results from TCRdb running MiXCR on the 5' RACE reads. The sample consists of some 1,600,000 distinct CDR3 sequences, 32% of them appearing once. Sequenced input: cord blood. These receptors were collected from a newborn girl in good health.

The CDR3 nucleotides are TGTGCCAGCAGAACCCAGCCCAGTTATTACAATGAGCAGTTCTTC. As protein: CASRTQPSYYNEQFF. This chain links TRBV6-1 with TRBJ2-1; unclear D gene. The CDR3 consists of 15 residues. The V and J ends lost 6 bases and 4 bases respectively, with 16 bases between them. Germline assignment: CDR1 MNHNS and CDR2 SASEGT.

This sequence joins TRBV29-1 and TRBJ1-4; D ambiguous. There are 12 residues in the CDR3. CDR1 and CDR2 from the germline V gene are SQVTM and ANQGSEA. The V gene lost 5 bases and the J gene lost 4 bases, with 8 bases spanning the gap. The CDR3 sequence: CSVCQFNEKLFF. The CDR3, as DNA: TGCAGCGTTTGTCAGTTTAATGAAAAACTGTTTTTT.

A few counts support this clonotype. The rearrangement uses TRBV24-1 and TRBJ2-1; D may be TRBD2 (6 bases). The CDR3 has 14 amino acids. Germline CDR1 KGHDR, CDR2 SFDVKD. V was cut by 6 bases and J by 9 bases, with 17 bases left in between. The DNA of the CDR3 is TGTGCCACCAGTACTCGGGGGATCTTTCCTGAGCAGTTCTTC. As protein: CATSTRGIFPEQFF.

The table lists this clonotype with a few counts. The V and J genes are TRBV4-1 and TRBJ2-3; 8 bases map to TRBD2. The trim removed 1 base at V and 4 bases at J, leaving 7 bases unmatched. There are 16 residues in the CDR3. CDR1 is MGHRA, CDR2 YSYEKL, per germline. CDR3: CASSQVALAGPDTQYF. Written as DNA, the CDR3 is TGCGCCAGCAGCCAAGTAGCTCTAGCGGGTCCAGATACGCAGTATTTT.

V gene TRBV10-2 combines with J gene TRBJ1-5, with unresolved D. The CDR3 has 14 amino acids. The germline V gene has CDR1 WSHSY and CDR2 SAAADI. Trimming stripped 7 bases from V and 1 base from J, with 11 bases between. CDR3 sequence reads: CASNGYPSNQPQHF. In DNA form, the CDR3 reads TGCGCCAGCAATGGGTACCCGAGCAATCAGCCCCAGCATTTT.

The chain joins TRBV20-1 to TRBJ2-5, with D possibly TRBD2 on 6 matching bases. The tail of the sequence fits TRBJ2-7 better, so the J call may be wrong. Germline lookup yields CDR1 DFQATT and CDR2 SNEGSKA (reference sequence). This CDR3 is built from 16 residues. The CDR3 protein is CSAGNLRTGLNYEQYF. CDR3 bases: TGCAGTGCCGGCAACTTACGTACGGGACTGAACTACGAGCAGTACTTC.

This clonotype was observed a handful of times. For the CDR3, the DNA is TGTGCCACCAGTGATTTGCAATCTACAGGCGGCAAAACAGATACGCAGTATTTT. Residues: CATSDLQSTGGKTDTQYF. The chain carries TRBV24-1 and TRBJ2-3; perhaps TRBD1 as D (5 bases). The germline CDR1 and CDR2 sequences are KGHDR and SFDVKD. V was clipped by 0 bases and J by 3 bases, with 18 bases between them. The CDR3 spans 18 residues.

The chain recombines TRBV7-2 with TRBJ2-5; TRBD2 matches 12 bases. Germline lookup yields CDR1 SGHTA and CDR2 FQGNSA. V lost 1 base to trimming and J lost 11 bases; unmatched junction nucleotides: 14. This CDR3 comprises 17 residues. The CDR3 spells CASSLDKLAGGFGEQYF. The CDR3 coding sequence is TGTGCCAGCAGCTTAGATAAACTAGCGGGAGGTTTTGGTGAGCAGTACTTC.

A single count supports this clonotype. J is TRBJ2-2 and V is TRBV12-3 or TRBV12-4, with D possibly being TRBD1 (5 bases). This CDR3 has 16 amino acids. V lost 6 bases and J 4 bases, leaving 18 bases between the germline ends. This chain's CDR3 is CASSKTWGAGTGELFF. CDR3 bases: TGTGCCAGCAGCAAGACCTGGGGCGCAGGCACCGGGGAGCTGTTTTTT.

The CDR3 loop reads CASMRYQETQFF. The CDR3 region has the DNA TGTGCCAGCATGAGGTACCAAGAGACCCAGTTCTTC. The V and J genes are TRBV2 and TRBJ2-5, with no clear D. The J call may be in error: the DNA end matches TRBJ2-1 better. The CDR3 runs 12 residues. Germline CDR1 SNHLY, CDR2 FYNNEI.

The rearrangement uses TRBV27 and TRBJ2-2; maybe TRBD2 (6 bases). In germline, CDR1 is MNHEY, CDR2 SMNVEV (reference sequence). The V and J ends lost 2 bases and 5 bases respectively, with 15 bases between them. The CDR3 covers 16 residues. The CDR3 reads CASSLRGLDWTGELFF. In nucleotides, the CDR3 is TGTGCCAGCAGTTTACGGGGGTTGGATTGGACCGGGGAGCTGTTTTTT.

This clonotype has only a few counts. The chain uses TRBV6-5 and TRBJ1-2, with TRBD1 as a possible D gene (6 bases). The CDR3 runs to 18 residues. The V gene's germline CDR1 is MNHEY and CDR2 SVGAGI. V lost 0 bases and J lost 3, with 20 bases in between. The CDR3 region is CASSYSLLSDSSHYGYTF. DNA of the CDR3: TGTGCCAGCAGTTACTCGTTGTTGTCGGACAGCTCTCACTATGGCTACACCTTC.

A few counts support this clonotype. The chain has TRBV6-6 and TRBJ2-7; a possible D gene is TRBD2 (6 bases). Per germline, CDR1 MNHNY and CDR2 SVGAGI (reference sequence). The V end lost 5 bases, the J end lost 1 base, and 15 bases lay between the germline ends. The CDR3 totals 15 residues. CDR3 amino acids: CASSQVGEASYEQYF. The CDR3 DNA is TGTGCCAGCAGTCAGGTGGGGGAGGCTTCCTACGAGCAGTACTTC.

The chain has TRBV10-3 and TRBJ2-7; 9 bases map to TRBD2. Trimming took 8 bases from V and 2 from J; bases not matched to a gene: 7. This CDR3 spans 14 amino acids. From germline, CDR1 is ENHRY and CDR2 SYGVKD. The CDR3 bases are TGTGCCATCCAAGGCCTAGCGGGACCCTACGAGCAGTACTTC. Protein product: CAIQGLAGPYEQYF.

The J gene is TRBJ2-2, the V gene TRBV20-1; TRBD2 is a possible D gene (6 bases). The germline CDR1 and CDR2 sequences are DFQATT and SNEGSKA (reference sequence). The CDR3 contains 13 residues. The V and J ends lost 8 bases and 2 bases respectively, with 12 bases between them. The CDR3: CSSTGSNTGELFF. In nucleotides, the CDR3 is TGCAGTAGTACCGGGAGCAACACCGGGGAGCTGTTTTTT.

This clonotype was seen a few times. This sequence joins TRBV11-2 and TRBJ1-1, with D hard to call. Per germline, CDR1 SGHAT and CDR2 FQNNGV. V lost 3 bases and J 0 bases, leaving 8 bases between the germline ends. The CDR3 totals 14 residues. The CDR3 loop is CASSFESLNTEAFF. Written as DNA, the CDR3 is TGTGCCAGCAGCTTCGAATCGTTGAACACTGAAGCTTTCTTT.

The rearrangement joins TRBV7-6 to TRBJ1-6; D not certain. CDR1 SGHVS and CDR2 FNYEAQ come from the germline V gene. V lost 0 bases and J lost 1, with 10 bases in between. The CDR3 is 17 residues long. The CDR3 bases are TGTGCCAGCAGCTTAGCCAGGTTTATTTCCTATAATTCACCCCTCCACTTT. As protein: CASSLARFISYNSPLHF.

The V and J genes are TRBV18 and TRBJ1-2, with TRBD1 identical over 7 bases. V dropped 1 base and J dropped 4; count of bases not matched to a gene: 3. Germline V CDR1 and CDR2: KGHSH, LQKENI. The CDR3 is made up of 14 amino acids. The chain's CDR3 is CASSPQGASYGYTF. CDR3 bases: TGTGCCAGCTCACCACAGGGGGCGAGCTATGGCTACACCTTC.